The 22 T cell receptor beta chains listed next were all sequenced from one sample in a study of shared clonotypes between healthy human individuals. Sequenced by immunoSEQ multiplex PCR; TCRdb stores in-frame clones only, minus some. The sample records some 1.5 million clones, 98% being singletons. Specimen: naive CD4+ T cells sorted from blood. The subset here: CD45RA+ positively selected. The origin of the receptors is a man younger than 40 in good health.

This chain connects TRBV5-1 to TRBJ2-3; no clear D gene. This CDR3 region has 15 residues. Germline assignment: CDR1 SGHRS and CDR2 YFSETQ. V gave up 0 bases and J gave up 1 base, with 9 bases separating them. The CDR3 nucleotides are TGCGCCAGCAGCTTGGAGCTAGGACGCACAGATACGCAGTATTTT. Residues: CASSLELGRTDTQYF.

This chain links TRBV28 with TRBJ2-5; D is perhaps TRBD1 (6 bases). The CDR3 runs to 16 residues. Germline values: CDR1 MDHEN, CDR2 SYDVKM. Trimming cost V 2 bases and J 2 bases, with 15 bases left between them. The CDR3 region has the DNA TGTGCCAGCAGTTTAGGTGGGGAAGGGGGTCAAGAGACCCAGTACTTC. This translates into CASSLGGEGGQETQYF. Using reference TRBV28 and TRBJ2-5 for the parts outside the CDR3, the full variable domain is DVKVTQSSRYLVKRTGEKVFLECVQDMDHENMFWYRQDPGLGLRLIYFSYDVKMKEKGDIPEGYSVSREKKERFSLILESASTNQTSMYLCASSLGGEGGQETQYFGPGTRLLVL.

In this sample, this clone turned up once. The chain carries TRBV5-1 and TRBJ2-7; D is undetermined. Germline V lookup: CDR1 SGHRS, CDR2 YFSETQ. The V end was cut by 4 bases, the J end by 3 bases, with 8 bases between. This CDR3 has 12 residues. The CDR3 spells CASSTSSYEQYF. DNA for the CDR3: TGCGCCAGCAGCACATCCAGCTACGAGCAGTACTTC.

The genes are TRBV7-9 and TRBJ2-5; no reliable D call. CDR3 length: 15 residues. Deletions cut 2 bases from V and 1 base from J, with 11 bases between. Germline values: CDR1 SEHNR, CDR2 FQNEAQ (reference sequence). CDR3 loop: CASSLSARTQETQYF. CDR3 sequence (DNA): TGTGCCAGCAGCTTATCTGCGCGGACCCAAGAGACCCAGTACTTC.

The chain joins TRBV19 to TRBJ2-5; D may be TRBD1 (5 bases). CDR3 size: 15 residues. Germline CDR1 reads LNHDA; CDR2 reads SQIVND (reference sequence). With 3 bases removed from V and 2 bases from J, the gap between germline ends came to 13 bases. CDR3 residues: CASSITLQGQETQYF. The CDR3 DNA reads TGTGCCAGTAGTATCACCCTTCAGGGTCAAGAGACCCAGTACTTC. The complete variable domain, with remaining parts taken from reference TRBV19 and TRBJ2-5, reads DGGITQSPKYLFRKEGQNVTLSCEQNLNHDAMYWYRQDPGQGLRLIYYSQIVNDFQKGDIAEGYSVSREKKESFPLTVTSAQKNPTAFYLCASSITLQGQETQYFGPGTRLLVL.

The rearrangement links TRBV7-2 to TRBJ1-1, with a possible D match to TRBD1 (5 bases). CDR3 length: 16 residues. Trimming pared 2 bases from V and 0 bases from J, leaving 13 bases between. Germline V CDR1 and CDR2: SGHTA, FQGNSA. For the CDR3, the DNA is TGTGCCAGCAGCTTACTGAGGGGAGGAGTGAACACTGAAGCTTTCTTT. Residues: CASSLLRGGVNTEAFF.

This chain uses TRBV4-1 with TRBJ2-2, with 7 positions matching TRBD2. V was pared by 2 bases and J by 2 bases, with 5 bases of the junction left unmatched. This CDR3 contains 16 residues. Germline CDR1 reads MGHRA; CDR2 reads YSYEKL. DNA of the CDR3: TGCGCCAGCAGCCAATCGGGACTACGTAACACCGGGGAGCTGTTTTTT. Translated: CASSQSGLRNTGELFF.

J is TRBJ2-7 and V is TRBV11-1; D may match TRBD1 or TRBD2 (5 bases each). Trimming cost V 6 bases and J 2 bases, with 17 bases left between them. Germline V CDR1 and CDR2: SGHAT, FQDESV (reference sequence). There are 15 residues in the CDR3. The CDR3, as DNA: TGTGCCAGCAGACCTAACTGGGACGGCGCCTACGAGCAGTACTTC. Protein: CASRPNWDGAYEQYF.

This rearrangement joins TRBV7-9 to TRBJ2-2; D not resolved. V lost 5 bases and J 6 bases, leaving 16 bases between the germline ends. This CDR3 has 15 residues. Germline V lookup: CDR1 SEHNR, CDR2 FQNEAQ (reference sequence). The CDR3 DNA reads as TGTGCCAGCAGCCCCAATTATTACCCGCCCGGGGAGCTGTTTTTT. It specifies CASSPNYYPPGELFF. The complete variable domain, with remaining parts taken from reference TRBV7-9 and TRBJ2-2, reads DTGVSQNPRHKITKRGQNVTFRCDPISEHNRLYWYRQTLGQGPEFLTYFQNEAQLEKSRLLSDRFSAERPKGSFSTLEIQRTEQGDSAMYLCASSPNYYPPGELFFGEGSRLTVL.

This chain connects TRBV7-3 to TRBJ2-4; D might be TRBD2 (5 bases). The CDR3 contains 16 residues. Between the trimmed V and J ends, which lost 1 base and 6 bases, there was a span of 16 bases. CDR1 SGHTA and CDR2 FQGTGA come from the germline V gene. The DNA of the CDR3 is TGTGCCAGCAGCTTAAGTGTCGGCCGGAGCGGAAACATTCAGTACTTC. Translated: CASSLSVGRSGNIQYF.

The chain recombines TRBV27 with TRBJ1-5; D gene ambiguous. Trimming took 2 bases from V and 6 from J, leaving 5 bases between them. Germline V gene sequence: CDR1 MNHEY, CDR2 SMNVEV (reference sequence). This CDR3 is 12 amino acids long. The CDR3 here is CASSLNGQPQHF. In nucleotides, the CDR3 is TGTGCCAGCAGTTTAAACGGTCAGCCCCAGCATTTT.

The gene calls are TRBV19 and TRBJ1-1; perhaps TRBD1 as D (6 bases). CDR3 length equals 15 residues. Per the germline V gene, CDR1 is LNHDA and CDR2 is SQIVND (reference sequence). Trimming shortened V by 7 bases and J by 1 base, and 16 bases separated the two germline ends. The CDR3 DNA sequence: TGTGCCAGTAACCCGAGGGGGACACCGAACACTGAAGCTTTCTTT. Translating it yields CASNPRGTPNTEAFF.

Here the CDR3 DNA reads TGCGCCAGCAGCCAAAGAGAACTAAGCAATCAGCCCCAGCATTTT. It yields the protein CASSQRELSNQPQHF. The chain carries TRBV4-1 and TRBJ1-5; D call uncertain. V gave up 2 bases and J gave up 1 base, with 9 bases separating them. Looked up from germline, CDR1 is MGHRA and CDR2 is YSYEKL. The CDR3 extends over 15 amino acids.

This chain uses TRBV4-1 with TRBJ1-3, with a tentative D call TRBD1 (5 bases). CDR1 is MGHRA, CDR2 YSYEKL, per germline. V was pared by 0 bases and J by 0 bases, with 9 bases between. The CDR3 has 16 residues. CDR3 in amino acids: CASSQEGRPSGNTIYF. As DNA, the CDR3 is TGCGCCAGCAGCCAAGAGGGGCGACCCTCTGGAAACACCATATATTTT.

This sequence joins TRBV2 and TRBJ1-5; a possible D gene is TRBD1 (5 bases). Germline loops: CDR1 SNHLY, CDR2 FYNNEI. The CDR3 is 14 amino acids. Trimming took off 2 bases at V and 6 bases at J, with 11 bases between the two ends. CDR3 residues: CASSELVGAQPQHF. CDR3 in DNA: TGTGCCAGCAGTGAATTGGTAGGGGCTCAGCCCCAGCATTTT.

The chain employs TRBV29-1 and TRBJ2-1; tentative D call: TRBD1 (7 bases). V was pared by 8 bases and J by 7 bases, with 21 bases between. The CDR3 has 14 amino acids. CDR1 SQVTM and CDR2 ANQGSEA come from the germline V gene. CDR3 sequence reads: CSPRRGGAGNEQFF. CDR3 DNA: TGCAGCCCCAGGCGAGGGGGCGCGGGAAATGAGCAGTTCTTC.

J is TRBJ1-2 and V is TRBV28; D gene ambiguous. The V gene lost 2 bases and the J gene lost 1 base, with 8 bases spanning the gap. Germline V gene data show CDR1 as MDHEN and CDR2 as SYDVKM. The CDR3 has 14 residues. In DNA, the CDR3 is TGTGCCAGCAGTTTAGCTATTAATAACTATGGCTACACCTTC. Residues: CASSLAINNYGYTF.

The chain recombines TRBV6-7 with TRBJ2-7; 8 bases are a match to TRBD1. TRBV6-7 is an ORF, and what it does is uncertain. The CDR3 is 15 residues long. V shed 6 bases, J shed 7 bases, and the junction held 14 bases outside the gene matches. The CDR3 loop is CASSQRTGPTGEQYF. As DNA, the CDR3 is TGTGCCAGCAGCCAGCGGACAGGGCCTACGGGAGAGCAGTACTTC.

V is TRBV10-3 and J is TRBJ2-5; D possibly matches TRBD1 or TRBD2 (5 bases each). The CDR3 sequence is 14 residues long. Germline CDR1 and CDR2: ENHRY and SYGVKD. Trimming cost V 2 bases and J 5 bases, with 12 bases left between them. The CDR3 region is CAISEDGAVETQYF. For the CDR3, the DNA is TGTGCCATCAGTGAGGACGGGGCAGTGGAGACCCAGTACTTC.

The chain recombines TRBV6-1 with TRBJ2-1, with D possibly being TRBD1 (6 bases). CDR3 length: 13 amino acids. CDR1 is MNHNS and CDR2 is SASEGT in the germline V gene. Trimming cost V 2 bases and J 10 bases, with 12 bases left between them. CDR3 sequence reads: CASSESTGFEQFF. DNA for the CDR3: TGTGCCAGCAGTGAATCTACAGGGTTCGAGCAGTTCTTC.

The genes are TRBV29-1 and TRBJ2-5; D ambiguous. The CDR3 has 11 residues. Germline CDR1 and CDR2: SQVTM and ANQGSEA. The CDR3: CSPTPSGTQYF. As DNA, the CDR3 is TGCAGTCCAACACCGTCTGGGACCCAGTACTTC.

The chain uses TRBV14 and TRBJ2-7, with 7 bases fitting TRBD2. Germline CDR1 is SGHDN and CDR2 is FVKESK. Trimming removed 3 bases from V and 6 bases from J; junction bases left unmatched: 14. The CDR3 spans 16 residues. CDR3 bases: TGTGCCAGCAGCCACACCACGCGGGGACTACGAGGCGAGCAGTACTTC. This sequence encodes CASSHTTRGLRGEQYF. Supplemented by reference TRBV14 and TRBJ2-7, the full variable domain reads EAGVTQFPSHSVIEKGQTVTLRCDPISGHDNLYWYRRVMGKEIKFLLHFVKESKQDESGMPNNRFLAERTGGTYSTLKVQPAELEDSGVYFCASSHTTRGLRGEQYFGPGTRLTVT.